This T cell receptor (beta chain) was sequenced for a study of T cell repertoires in cytomegalovirus infection. Study-level information: Both recently identified HLA-C-restricted and well-studied HLA-B-restricted CMV epitopes were used in the study. Through public TCR beta signatures, both CMV infection and matching HLA type were indicated.

The CDR3 is 14 residues long. Germline lookup yields CDR1 MNHNS and CDR2 SASEGT. Between the trimmed V and J ends, which lost 7 bases and 1 base, there was a span of 10 bases. Turning to this clonotype: Antigen: not known.

Whole-study results and caveats: Accumulated public TCR beta family frequency recognized individuals carrying CMV together with the relevant HLA. In two of eight donors, the top clonotype was HLA-C-restricted CMV-specific.

TCRdb processed the reads anew with MiXCR; each CDR3 protein has one entry. Among 700,000 to 950,000 distinct CDR3 sequences listed, 30% to 35% were seen once. This sequence was found in a human donor in good health (CMV status not recorded). Some clones in this sample may be carry-over from other donors' samples. V and J are TRBV6-1 and TRBJ1-4; perhaps TRBD1 as D (5 bases). This specimen consisted of cultured CD8+ T cells from PBMCs, obtained from culture after CMV antigen stimulation. The CDR3 spells CASKRGGTNEKLFF. DNA for the CDR3: TGTGCCAGCAAAAGGGGAGGAACTAATGAAAAACTGTTTTTT.